A selection of T cell receptor beta chains follows, all from one sample in a study of T cell responses to AZD1222 COVID-19 vaccine. Repertoires were generated with immunoSEQ multiplex PCR, while TCRdb's copy carries only in-frame clones and drops some. This table holds around 200,000 clones, 90% to 95% found once. Specimen: peripheral blood, collected 28 days after the second dose of the MenACWY control vaccine. Receptor source: an adult who received the MenACWY meningococcal vaccine as a control. Each CDR3 is given with its conserved first and last residue. A D gene is named only where the DNA matches it firmly.

>TRBJ2-1|TRBV5-1|.
CASSLGGEPYNEQFF
>TRBJ1-1|TRBV7-2|.
CASSLVGRNTEAFF
>TRBJ1-2|TRBV19|TRBD1
CASSILNQGGYGYTF
>TRBJ1-1|TRBV19|.
CASSIGQINTEAFF
>TRBJ1-1|TRBV27|.
CASSSRGGTEAFF
>TRBJ1-1|TRBV5-1|TRBD1
CASRTGTGDKNTEAFF
>TRBJ2-1|TRBV2|TRBD2
CASRRTSGVSSYNEQFF
>TRBJ1-5|TRBV10-2|.
CASSESAANQPQHF
>TRBJ1-3|TRBV11-3|.
CASSLGGDSGNTIYF
>TRBJ1-2|TRBV5-4|.
CASSLGAAGGYTF
>TRBJ1-2|TRBV2|TRBD1
CASSERGTVYGYTF
>TRBJ1-3|TRBV12-3/TRBV12-4|.
CASSLRGNTIYF
>TRBJ1-2|TRBV28|.
CASSSREYGYTF
>TRBJ1-4|TRBV19|.
CASSISPATNEKLFF
>TRBJ1-5|TRBV21-1|.
CASKGRDYSNQPQHF
>TRBJ2-2|TRBV24-1|TRBD2
CATSGTSGGTGELFF
>TRBJ2-3|TRBV6-5|TRBD2
CASNSGGAATQYF
>TRBJ2-5|TRBV30|.
CAWSFGGGRRETQYF
>TRBJ2-1|TRBV7-8|TRBD2
CASSLVAWLAGNNEQFF
>TRBJ1-2|TRBV5-1|.
CASSSDNQRAESYTF
>TRBJ2-7|TRBV19|TRBD1
CASSTRQGRIYEQYF
>TRBJ1-3|TRBV30|.
CAWSVQAGRGNTIYF